The source of this T cell receptor beta chain is a study of cytomegalovirus exposure and HLA in healthy donors. Study-level results: Sequencing likely produced, as an artifact, a cluster of highly shared sequence variants.

For this clone: The antigen is unknown.

PCR primers comprised 60 Vbeta and 13 Jbeta primers. Here immunoSEQ multiplex PCR was the method, and the copy in TCRdb shows in-frame clones only, minus some. Here the sample spans some 130,000 clones, roughly 77% being singletons. CDR1 LGHNA and CDR2 YSLEER come from the germline V gene. This CDR3 is 15 amino acids long. V was pared by 4 bases and J by 6 bases, with 9 bases of the junction left unmatched. This TCR was recovered from a female donor in good health and CMV-seronegative. Sequencing was performed on PBMCs. The gene calls are TRBV4-3 and TRBJ2-7, with 10 bases lining up with TRBD1. CDR3 DNA sequence: TGCGCCAGCAGCCGAGACCGGGACAGGGGTGGCGAGCAGTACTTC. It codes for CASSRDRDRGGEQYF.